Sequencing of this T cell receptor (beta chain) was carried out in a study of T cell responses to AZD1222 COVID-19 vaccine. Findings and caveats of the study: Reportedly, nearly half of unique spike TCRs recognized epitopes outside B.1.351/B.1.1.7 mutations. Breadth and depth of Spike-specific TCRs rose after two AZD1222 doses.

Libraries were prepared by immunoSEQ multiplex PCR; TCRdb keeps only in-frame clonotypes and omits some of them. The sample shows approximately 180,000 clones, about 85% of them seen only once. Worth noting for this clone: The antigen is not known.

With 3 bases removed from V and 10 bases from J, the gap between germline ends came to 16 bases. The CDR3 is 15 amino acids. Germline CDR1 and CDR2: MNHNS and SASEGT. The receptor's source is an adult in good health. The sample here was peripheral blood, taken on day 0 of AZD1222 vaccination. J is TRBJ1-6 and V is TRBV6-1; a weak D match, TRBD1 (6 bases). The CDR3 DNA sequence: TGTGCCAGCAGTGACGGGATGGGGGGCCGGTCACCCCTCCACTTT. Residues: CASSDGMGGRSPLHF.